This TCR beta chain was sequenced for a study of blood T cell repertoires in COVID-19. In the study overall: The United States, Italy and Spain provided the acute and convalescent COVID-19 samples. The cDNA or gDNA used as material had been derived from T cells, B-cell-depleted T cells, or PBMCs.

The CDR3 covers 15 residues. Germline V CDR1 and CDR2: GTSNPN, SVGIG (reference sequence). Trimming left V 2 bases short and J 6 bases short, with 14 bases between. The authors' processing: How many nucleated cells were present was estimated from reference gene primer amplification. The method was immunoSEQ multiplex PCR; TCRdb's version includes in-frame clones alone and lacks a portion of them. V, J and clone size reflect that table, while D and trimming were determined from the DNA. The table lists about 150,000 clones, roughly 86% of them singletons. V usage is TRBV30 and J usage is TRBJ1-6, with a tentative D call TRBD1 (5 bases). The sample was peripheral blood. This receptor was obtained from a human donor with acute or convalescent COVID-19. The donor label of this sample is uncertain. The CDR3 loop is CAWSTRTSFNSPLHF. CDR3 in DNA: TGTGCCTGGAGTACCCGGACAAGTTTTAATTCACCCCTCCACTTT.